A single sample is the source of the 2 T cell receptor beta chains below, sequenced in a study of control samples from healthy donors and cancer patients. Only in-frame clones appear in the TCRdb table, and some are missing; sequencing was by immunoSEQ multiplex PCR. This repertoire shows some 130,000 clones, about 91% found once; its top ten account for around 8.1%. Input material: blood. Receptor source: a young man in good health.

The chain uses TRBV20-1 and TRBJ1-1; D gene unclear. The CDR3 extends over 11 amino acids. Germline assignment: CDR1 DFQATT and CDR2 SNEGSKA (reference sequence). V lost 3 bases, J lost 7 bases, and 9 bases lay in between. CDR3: CSASRGFEAFF. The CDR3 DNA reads TGCAGTGCTAGTCGCGGGTTTGAAGCTTTCTTT.

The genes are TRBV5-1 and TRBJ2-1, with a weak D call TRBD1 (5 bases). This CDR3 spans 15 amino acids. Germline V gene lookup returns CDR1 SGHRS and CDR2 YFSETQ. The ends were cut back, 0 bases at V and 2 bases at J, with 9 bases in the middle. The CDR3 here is CASSLEQGTYNEQFF. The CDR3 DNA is TGCGCCAGCAGCTTGGAGCAGGGAACCTACAATGAGCAGTTCTTC.